These T cell receptor beta chains were read from a single sample in a study of response to subunit inactivated influenza vaccine. A single record per CDR3 protein comes from TCRdb applying MiXCR to the RT-PCR reads. The data show approximately 230,000 distinct CDR3 sequences, 12% seen once. Sequences were derived from non-naive T cells sorted from PBMCs, sampled less than 15 days before vaccination. The receptors were sampled from a man over 45 who received an inactivated influenza vaccine. CDR3s include the opening cysteine and the closing phenylalanine or tryptophan.

>TRBJ2-1|TRBV3-1
CASSLAATPANEQFF
>TRBJ2-1|TRBV29-1
CSTRTSGSHGGNEQFF
>TRBJ1-1|TRBV5-1
CASSRAGGDTEAFF
>TRBJ2-2|TRBV7-9
CASNFLSSGHGELFF
>TRBJ1-1|TRBV6-1
CASSVGQGSARNTEAFF
>TRBJ2-3|TRBV9
CASSSTEDTQYF
>TRBJ2-5|TRBV10-1
CASSEAGGSKETQYF
>TRBJ2-2|TRBV24-1
CATSGSTGTGNTGELFF
>TRBJ1-2|TRBV7-2
CASSFGVGQFYTF
>TRBJ1-4|TRBV2
CASSERALNEKLFF
>TRBJ2-1|TRBV3-1
CASSQGGGLAGGTNEQFF